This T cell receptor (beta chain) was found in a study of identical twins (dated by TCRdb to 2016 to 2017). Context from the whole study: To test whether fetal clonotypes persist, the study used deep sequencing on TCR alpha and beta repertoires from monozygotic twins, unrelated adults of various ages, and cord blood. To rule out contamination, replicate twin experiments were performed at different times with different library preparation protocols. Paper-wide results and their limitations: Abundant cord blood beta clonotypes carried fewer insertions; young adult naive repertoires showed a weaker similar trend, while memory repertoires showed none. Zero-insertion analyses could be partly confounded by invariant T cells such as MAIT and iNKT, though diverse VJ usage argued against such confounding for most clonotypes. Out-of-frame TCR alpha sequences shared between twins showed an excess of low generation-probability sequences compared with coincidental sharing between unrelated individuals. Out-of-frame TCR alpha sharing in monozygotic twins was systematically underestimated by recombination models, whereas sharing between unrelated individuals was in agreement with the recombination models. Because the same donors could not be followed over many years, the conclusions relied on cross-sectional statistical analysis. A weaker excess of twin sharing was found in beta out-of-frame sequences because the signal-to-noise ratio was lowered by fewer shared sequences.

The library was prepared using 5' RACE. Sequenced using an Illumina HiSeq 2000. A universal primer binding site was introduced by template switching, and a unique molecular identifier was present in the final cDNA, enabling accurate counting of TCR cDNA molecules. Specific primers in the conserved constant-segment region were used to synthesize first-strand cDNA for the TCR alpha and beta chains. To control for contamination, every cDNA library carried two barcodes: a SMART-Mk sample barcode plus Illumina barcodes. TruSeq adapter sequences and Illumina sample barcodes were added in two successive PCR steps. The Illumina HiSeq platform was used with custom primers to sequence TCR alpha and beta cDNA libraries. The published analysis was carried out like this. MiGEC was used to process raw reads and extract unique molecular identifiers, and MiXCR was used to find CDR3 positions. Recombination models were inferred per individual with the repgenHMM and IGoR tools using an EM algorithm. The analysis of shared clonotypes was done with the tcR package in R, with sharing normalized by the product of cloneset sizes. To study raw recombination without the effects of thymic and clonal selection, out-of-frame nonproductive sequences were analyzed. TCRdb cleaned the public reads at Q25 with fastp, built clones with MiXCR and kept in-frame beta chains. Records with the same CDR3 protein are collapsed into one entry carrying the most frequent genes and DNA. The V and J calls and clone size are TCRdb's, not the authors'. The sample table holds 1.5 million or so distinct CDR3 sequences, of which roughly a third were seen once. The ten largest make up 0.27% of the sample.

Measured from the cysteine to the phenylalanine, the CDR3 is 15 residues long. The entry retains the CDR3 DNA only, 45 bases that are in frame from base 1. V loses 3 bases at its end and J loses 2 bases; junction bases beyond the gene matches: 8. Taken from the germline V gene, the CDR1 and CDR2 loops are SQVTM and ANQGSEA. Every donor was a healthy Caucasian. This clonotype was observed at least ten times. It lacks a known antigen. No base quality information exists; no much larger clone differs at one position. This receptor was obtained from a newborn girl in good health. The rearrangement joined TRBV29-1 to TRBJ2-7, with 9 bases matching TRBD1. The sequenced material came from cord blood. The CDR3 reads CSVERGQGRTYEQYF. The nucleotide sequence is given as TGCAGCGTTGAGAGGGGACAGGGAAGAACCTACGAGCAGTACTTC.